This section outlines one TCR beta chain sequence together with its context. The entry originates in a study of blood T cell repertoires in COVID-19. Clones were read by immunoSEQ multiplex PCR, and TCRdb kept only the in-frame ones, dropping some. The sample yields around 200,000 clones, 80% seen once. Trimming took off 0 bases at V and 0 bases at J, with 21 bases between the two ends. The V gene's germline CDR1 is GTSNPN and CDR2 SVGIG (reference sequence). This CDR3 contains 19 residues. This clonotype was sampled from a middle-aged woman with acute COVID-19. V and J are TRBV30 and TRBJ1-5; no clear D gene. Sequencing was performed on PBMCs or T cells enriched from blood (not recorded which). CDR3 sequence: CAWSVGGSFGDYSNQPQHF. Here the CDR3 DNA reads TGTGCCTGGAGTGTAGGCGGGTCTTTCGGCGATTATAGCAATCAGCCCCAGCATTTT.